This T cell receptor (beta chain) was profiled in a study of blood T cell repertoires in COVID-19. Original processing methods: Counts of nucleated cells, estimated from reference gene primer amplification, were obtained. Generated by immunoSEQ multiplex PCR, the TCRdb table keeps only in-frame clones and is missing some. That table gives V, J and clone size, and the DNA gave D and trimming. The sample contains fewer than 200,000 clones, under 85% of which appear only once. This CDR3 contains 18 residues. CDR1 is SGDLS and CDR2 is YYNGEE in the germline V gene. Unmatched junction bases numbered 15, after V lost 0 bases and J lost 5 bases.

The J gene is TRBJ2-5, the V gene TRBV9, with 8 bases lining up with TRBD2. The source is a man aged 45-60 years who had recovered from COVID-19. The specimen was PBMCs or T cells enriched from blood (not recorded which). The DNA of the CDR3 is TGTGCCAGCAGCGTAGGGGTTCTTGGCGGGGGGTCCCGGGAGACCCAGTACTTC. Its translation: CASSVGVLGGGSRETQYF.